This T cell receptor (beta chain) was captured by sequencing in a study of T cell responses to AZD1222 COVID-19 vaccine. General study results and limits: Two doses of AZD1222 preceded a rise in Spike-specific TCR breadth and depth. Just 5 to 7 people given AZD1222 tested seropositive at baseline. The sample set comprised mostly white British donors with more females, and clonal diversity was possibly underestimated.

The table came from immunoSEQ multiplex PCR; TCRdb's copy has only in-frame clones and leaves some out. Here the sample spans around 110,000 clones, 87% being singletons. The sample holds one count of this clone. The antigen remains undetermined. The CDR3 spans 19 residues. Trimming left V 2 bases short and J 0 bases short, with 22 bases between. CDR1 is SGHDN and CDR2 is FVKESK in the germline V gene. The source is an adult who received the AZD1222 COVID-19 vaccine. The starting material was peripheral blood, obtained 28 days after the second AZD1222 dose. The V gene is TRBV14, the J gene TRBJ1-1; a weak D match, TRBD1 (5 bases). The CDR3 coding sequence is TGTGCCAGCAGCCAATATCAGGGACGCTTCGGATCAATGAACACTGAAGCTTTCTTT. This sequence encodes CASSQYQGRFGSMNTEAFF.